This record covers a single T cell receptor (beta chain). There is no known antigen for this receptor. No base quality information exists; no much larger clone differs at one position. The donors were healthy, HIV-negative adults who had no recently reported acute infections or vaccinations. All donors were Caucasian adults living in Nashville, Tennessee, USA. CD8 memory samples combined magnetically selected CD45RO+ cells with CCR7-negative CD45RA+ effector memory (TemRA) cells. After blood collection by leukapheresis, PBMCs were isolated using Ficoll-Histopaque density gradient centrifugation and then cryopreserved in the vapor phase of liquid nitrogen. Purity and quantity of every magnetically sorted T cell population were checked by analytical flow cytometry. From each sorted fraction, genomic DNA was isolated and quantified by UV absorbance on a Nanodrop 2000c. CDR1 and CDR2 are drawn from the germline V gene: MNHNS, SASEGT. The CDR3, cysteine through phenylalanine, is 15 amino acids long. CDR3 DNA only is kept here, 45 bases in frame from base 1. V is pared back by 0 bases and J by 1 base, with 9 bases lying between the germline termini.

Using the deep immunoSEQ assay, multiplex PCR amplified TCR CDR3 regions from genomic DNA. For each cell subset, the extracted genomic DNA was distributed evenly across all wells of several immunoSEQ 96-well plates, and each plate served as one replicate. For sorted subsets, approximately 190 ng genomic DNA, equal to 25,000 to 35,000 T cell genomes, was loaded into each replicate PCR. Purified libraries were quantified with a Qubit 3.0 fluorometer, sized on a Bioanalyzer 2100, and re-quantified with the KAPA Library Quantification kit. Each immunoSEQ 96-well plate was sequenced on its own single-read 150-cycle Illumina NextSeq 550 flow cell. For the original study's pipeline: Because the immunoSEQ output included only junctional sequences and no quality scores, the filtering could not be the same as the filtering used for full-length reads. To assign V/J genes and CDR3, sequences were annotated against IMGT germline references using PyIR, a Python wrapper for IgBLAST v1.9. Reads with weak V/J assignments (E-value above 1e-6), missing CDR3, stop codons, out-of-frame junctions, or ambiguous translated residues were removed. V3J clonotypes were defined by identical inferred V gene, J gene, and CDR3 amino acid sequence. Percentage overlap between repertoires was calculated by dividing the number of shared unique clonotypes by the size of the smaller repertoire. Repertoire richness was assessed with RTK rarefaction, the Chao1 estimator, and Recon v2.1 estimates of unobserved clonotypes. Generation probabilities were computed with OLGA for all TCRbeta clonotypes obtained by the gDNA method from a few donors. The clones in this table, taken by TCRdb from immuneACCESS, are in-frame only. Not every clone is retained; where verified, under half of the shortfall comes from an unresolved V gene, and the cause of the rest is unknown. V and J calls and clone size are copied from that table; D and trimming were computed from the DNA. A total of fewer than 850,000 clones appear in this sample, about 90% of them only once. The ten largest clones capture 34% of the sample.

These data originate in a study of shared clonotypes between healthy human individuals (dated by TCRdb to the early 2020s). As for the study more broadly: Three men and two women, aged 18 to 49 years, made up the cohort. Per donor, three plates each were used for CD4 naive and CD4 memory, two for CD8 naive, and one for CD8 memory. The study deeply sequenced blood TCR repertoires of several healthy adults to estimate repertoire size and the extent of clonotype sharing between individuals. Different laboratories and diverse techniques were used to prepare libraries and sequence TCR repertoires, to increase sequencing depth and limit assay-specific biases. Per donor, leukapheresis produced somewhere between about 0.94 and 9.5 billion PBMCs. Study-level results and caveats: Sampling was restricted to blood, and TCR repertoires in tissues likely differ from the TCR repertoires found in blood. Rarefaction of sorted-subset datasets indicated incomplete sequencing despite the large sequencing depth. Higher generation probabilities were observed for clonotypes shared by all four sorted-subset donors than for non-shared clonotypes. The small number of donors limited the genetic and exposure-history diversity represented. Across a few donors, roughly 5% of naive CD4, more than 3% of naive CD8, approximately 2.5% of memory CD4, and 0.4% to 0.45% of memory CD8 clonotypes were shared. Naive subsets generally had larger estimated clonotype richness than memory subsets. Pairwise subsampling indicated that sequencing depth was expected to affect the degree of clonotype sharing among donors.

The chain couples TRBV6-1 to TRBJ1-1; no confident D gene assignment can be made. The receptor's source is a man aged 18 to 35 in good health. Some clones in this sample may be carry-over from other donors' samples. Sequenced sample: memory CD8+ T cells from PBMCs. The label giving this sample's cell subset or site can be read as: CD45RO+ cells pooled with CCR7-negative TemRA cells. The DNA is TGTGCCAGCAGTGAAGCGGCGACGGGGAACACTGAAGCTTTCTTT. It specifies CASSEAATGNTEAFF.